What follows are 16 T cell receptor beta chains derived from one specimen sequenced in a study of blood T cell repertoires in COVID-19. Generated by immunoSEQ multiplex PCR, the TCRdb table keeps only in-frame clones and is missing some. The sample has 500,000 or so clones, approximately 86% seen once. Material: PBMCs or T cells enriched from blood (not recorded which). The receptors were sampled from a woman younger than 35 who had recovered from COVID-19.

The chain recombines TRBV7-9 with TRBJ2-3; D perhaps matches TRBD2 (5 bases). The CDR3 is 15 residues long. V was shortened by 1 base and J by 1 base, with 9 bases between the two germline ends. Germline V gene lookup returns CDR1 SEHNR and CDR2 FQNEAQ (reference sequence). CDR3: CASSLGGEGTDTQYF. The CDR3 coding sequence is TGTGCCAGCAGCTTAGGGGGAGAAGGCACAGATACGCAGTATTTT.

This chain uses TRBV10-3 with TRBJ1-2; D perhaps matches TRBD1 (5 bases). With 5 bases removed from V and 0 bases from J, the gap between germline ends came to 10 bases. The CDR3 has 14 residues. Germline lookup yields CDR1 ENHRY and CDR2 SYGVKD. The CDR3 reads CAISQGDSNYGYTF. The CDR3 DNA sequence: TGTGCCATCAGTCAAGGGGATTCTAACTATGGCTACACCTTC.

CDR3 in DNA: TGTGCCAGTAGTATACGAACCGGGACAACAAACACTGAAGCTTTCTTT. Its translation: CASSIRTGTTNTEAFF. This chain links TRBV19 with TRBJ1-1; D may be TRBD1 (6 bases). V was shortened by 2 bases and J by 2 bases, with 15 bases between the two germline ends. The CDR3 is made up of 16 amino acids. Germline CDR1 reads LNHDA; CDR2 reads SQIVND (reference sequence).

The chain combines TRBV19 with TRBJ1-1, with D perhaps matching TRBD1 (6 bases). Germline values: CDR1 LNHDA, CDR2 SQIVND (reference sequence). This CDR3 has 14 residues. Between the trimmed V and J ends, which lost 5 bases and 5 bases, there was a span of 15 bases. Written as DNA, the CDR3 is TGTGCCAGTAGTCCGCGGACAGCTGTAACTGAAGCTTTCTTT. The encoded protein is CASSPRTAVTEAFF.

The chain links TRBV9 to TRBJ2-6, with D possibly being TRBD1 (6 bases). The germline V gene encodes CDR1 SGDLS and CDR2 YYNGEE. CDR3 length equals 16 residues. Trimming removed 3 bases at V and 0 bases at J, with 10 bases between. The CDR3 nucleotides read TGTGCCAGCAGCGAGGGACAACTCTCTGGGGCCAACGTCCTGACTTTC. It translates to CASSEGQLSGANVLTF. Drawing the rest from reference TRBV9 and TRBJ2-6, the complete variable domain is DSGVTQTPKHLITATGQRVTLRCSPRSGDLSVYWYQQSLDQGLQFLIQYYNGEERAKGNILERFSAQQFPDLHSELNLSSLELGDSALYFCASSEGQLSGANVLTFGAGSRLTVL.

V usage is TRBV12-3 or TRBV12-4 and J usage is TRBJ1-6; 10 bases map to TRBD1. J was trimmed by 10 bases and V by 5 bases; bases with no gene match: 2. This CDR3 has 13 residues. The DNA of the CDR3 is TGTGCCAGCAGTGACAGGGGGCTGTCACCCCTCCACTTT. Its protein product is CASSDRGLSPLHF.

The chain is built from TRBV9 and TRBJ1-3; D is perhaps TRBD1 (6 bases). V dropped 5 bases and J dropped 3 bases, with 15 bases sitting between them. CDR3 size: 15 residues. From germline, CDR1 is SGDLS and CDR2 YYNGEE. The CDR3 DNA is TGTGCCAGCAGTGGGGACATTAGCGTTGGAAACACCATATATTTT. It encodes CASSGDISVGNTIYF.

The V gene is TRBV27, the J gene TRBJ1-2; no clear D gene. V lost 4 bases to trimming and J lost 7 bases, with 16 bases between them. The germline V gene encodes CDR1 MNHEY and CDR2 SMNVEV (reference sequence). This CDR3 has 14 residues. The DNA of the CDR3 is TGTGCCAGCAGTTCATCGGGCTTAGGAGGTGGCTACACCTTC. This sequence encodes CASSSSGLGGGYTF.

J is TRBJ1-5 and V is TRBV6-6; TRBD1 matches 8 bases. This CDR3 contains 15 residues. J was trimmed by 5 bases and V by 2 bases; bases with no gene match: 5. CDR1 MNHNY and CDR2 SVGAGI come from the germline V gene (reference sequence). Written as DNA, the CDR3 is TGTGCCAGCAGTTACGTCACAGGGGGAGATCAGCCCCAGCATTTT. Amino acids: CASSYVTGGDQPQHF.

This chain joins TRBV5-1 and TRBJ1-3; maybe TRBD1 (5 bases). The germline CDR1 and CDR2 sequences are SGHRS and YFSETQ. Trimming pared 7 bases from V and 4 bases from J, leaving 6 bases between. There are 11 residues in the CDR3. The CDR3 loop is CASGHGNTIYF. The CDR3 region has the DNA TGCGCCAGCGGACACGGAAACACCATATATTTT.

The chain couples TRBV18 to TRBJ1-1; D is uncertain. Deletions cut 4 bases from V and 0 bases from J, with 9 bases between. The CDR3 extends over 14 amino acids. The V gene's germline CDR1 is KGHSH and CDR2 LQKENI. The CDR3 is CASSRSDLNTEAFF. The CDR3 nucleotides are TGTGCCAGCTCACGGTCGGACTTGAACACTGAAGCTTTCTTT.

The genes are TRBV5-1 and TRBJ2-1; 9 positions match TRBD2. This CDR3 spans 17 amino acids. Germline-derived CDR1 and CDR2 are SGHRS and YFSETQ. J was trimmed by 4 bases and V by 0 bases; bases with no gene match: 8. CDR3 loop: CASSLGLLAGSYNEQFF. The CDR3 bases are TGCGCCAGCAGCTTGGGTCTTCTAGCGGGGAGTTACAATGAGCAGTTCTTC.

This clone was detected only once. The chain recombines TRBV29-1 with TRBJ2-7; no definite D call. V lost 1 base to trimming and J lost 0 bases, with 7 bases between them. Germline values: CDR1 SQVTM, CDR2 ANQGSEA. This CDR3 region has 13 residues. This CDR3 is CSVEAEPSYEQYF. In DNA form, the CDR3 reads TGCAGCGTTGAAGCGGAGCCCTCCTACGAGCAGTACTTC.

J is TRBJ1-2 and V is TRBV28; D is perhaps TRBD1 (5 bases). CDR1 MDHEN and CDR2 SYDVKM come from the germline V gene. This CDR3 is built from 13 residues. The germline V and J ends were trimmed by 6 bases and 8 bases, with 16 bases remaining between them. The CDR3 loop is CASRGDGGGGYTF. The CDR3 DNA sequence: TGTGCCAGCAGGGGGGACGGGGGAGGAGGCTACACCTTC.

V usage is TRBV6-2 or TRBV6-3 and J usage is TRBJ2-3; the match to TRBD2 covers 7 bases. V gave up 5 bases and J gave up 5 bases; unmatched junction bases: 13. The CDR3 length is 16 residues. Germline V CDR1 and CDR2: MNHEY, SVGEGT. CDR3 coding DNA: TGTGCCAGCAGTAACCCGGACTGGTCGGGGGGAGATACGCAGTATTTT. Translated, it gives CASSNPDWSGGDTQYF.

The chain uses TRBV30 and TRBJ1-2; D might be TRBD1 (5 bases). V was clipped by 1 base and J by 3 bases, with 6 bases between them. The CDR3 has 12 residues. Germline V gene data show CDR1 as GTSNPN and CDR2 as SVGIG (reference sequence). CDR3 sequence (DNA): TGTGCCTGGAGTGCCAGGGACTATGGCTACACCTTC. Translating it yields CAWSARDYGYTF. Together with reference TRBV30 and TRBJ1-2, the CDR3 gives the full variable domain: SQTIHQWPATLVQPVGSPLSLECTVEGTSNPNLYWYRQAAGRGLQLLFYSVGIGQISSEVPQNLSASRPQDRQFILSSKKLLLSDSGFYLCAWSARDYGYTFGSGTRLTVV.